Listed here are 13 T cell receptor beta chains from one sample, sequenced in a study of cytomegalovirus exposure and HLA in healthy donors (dated by TCRdb to the late 2010s). Library prep was done by the immunoSEQ multiplex PCR assay. A mixture of 60 forward primers for TCR Vbeta segments and 13 reverse primers for TCR Jbeta segments was used in the multiplex PCR. TCRdb took over this immuneACCESS table, retaining in-frame rearrangements with V and J assigned. Such tables are incomplete; in checked studies, under half of the missing clones stem from an unresolved V gene, and the remainder is unexplained. The sample table shows under 150,000 clones, and 70% to 90% are seen once. Together, the top ten hold 3.5% to 5.5% of the sample. Sequences were obtained from PBMCs. These TCRs come from a woman between 35 and 50 years old in good health and CMV-seropositive.

This clone was recorded once. The chain has TRBV4-3 and TRBJ2-7, with a tentative D call TRBD2 (5 bases). The length of the CDR3 is 14 residues. V lost 1 base and J lost 5, with 12 bases in between. Germline assignment: CDR1 LGHNA and CDR2 YSLEER. The CDR3 DNA reads TGCGCCAGCAGCCAAGGCCGGGGAACCCACGAGCAGTACTTC. Its protein product is CASSQGRGTHEQYF.

The chain links TRBV28 to TRBJ1-1; 9 bases line up with TRBD1. This CDR3 is 14 amino acids long. V gave up 5 bases and J gave up 5 bases; unmatched junction bases: 6. Germline-derived CDR1 and CDR2 are MDHEN and SYDVKM. The chain's CDR3 is CASSGQGYRTEAFF. The CDR3 nucleotides read TGTGCCAGCAGTGGACAGGGGTATCGTACTGAAGCTTTCTTT.

The chain links TRBV27 to TRBJ1-4, with D perhaps matching TRBD1 (5 bases). This CDR3 contains 13 residues. Germline V lookup: CDR1 MNHEY, CDR2 SMNVEV (reference sequence). The V end was cut by 5 bases, the J end by 8 bases, with 12 bases between. CDR3 loop: CASSRTRGEKLFF. The CDR3 region has the DNA TGTGCCAGCAGTCGTACTCGGGGGGAAAAACTGTTTTTT.

The genes are TRBV28 and TRBJ2-7; TRBD1 matches 8 bases. CDR1 is MDHEN and CDR2 is SYDVKM in the germline V gene. The trim removed 6 bases at V and 3 bases at J, leaving 13 bases unmatched. This CDR3 is 16 amino acids long. CDR3 bases: TGTGCCAGCAGCACACCCGACAGGGGTGGATTCTACGAGCAGTACTTC. It is translated as CASSTPDRGGFYEQYF.

V and J are TRBV5-1 and TRBJ2-7; D call uncertain. From germline, CDR1 is SGHRS and CDR2 YFSETQ. Trimming pared 0 bases from V and 6 bases from J, leaving 4 bases between. The length of the CDR3 is 11 residues. CDR3: CASSLGPEQYF. The CDR3 nucleotides are TGCGCCAGCAGCTTGGGGCCCGAGCAGTACTTC.

The J gene is TRBJ1-1, the V gene TRBV6-1, with D possibly being TRBD1 (5 bases). This CDR3 has 14 amino acids. Germline lookup yields CDR1 MNHNS and CDR2 SASEGT. The V gene lost 2 bases and the J gene lost 1 base, with 8 bases spanning the gap. CDR3 sequence: CASSEWGGNTEAFF. The CDR3 DNA is TGTGCCAGCAGTGAATGGGGCGGGAACACTGAAGCTTTCTTT.

The CDR3: CASSATGIYNEQFF. CDR3 DNA sequence: TGTGCCAGCAGCGCGACAGGGATTTACAATGAGCAGTTCTTC. V usage is TRBV7-9 and J usage is TRBJ2-1; TRBD1 aligns across 7 bases. Looked up from germline, CDR1 is SEHNR and CDR2 is FQNEAQ (reference sequence). The CDR3 totals 14 residues. V lost 5 bases to trimming and J lost 4 bases; unmatched junction nucleotides: 5. The full variable domain, in which reference TRBV7-9 and TRBJ2-1 provide the parts outside the CDR3, is DTGVSQNPRHKITKRGQNVTFRCDPISEHNRLYWYRQTLGQGPEFLTYFQNEAQLEKSRLLSDRFSAERPKGSFSTLEIQRTEQGDSAMYLCASSATGIYNEQFFGPGTRLTVL.

This clone was seen just once. The V gene is TRBV18, the J gene TRBJ2-1; TRBD2 agrees at 14 bases. From germline, CDR1 is KGHSH and CDR2 LQKENI. V was pared by 2 bases and J by 11 bases, with 11 bases of the junction left unmatched. The CDR3 is made up of 17 amino acids. The DNA for the CDR3 is TGTGCCAGCTCACCAATAGCGACTAGCGGGAGGGCAAGCCAGCAGTTCTTC. It is translated as CASSPIATSGRASQQFF.

The chain links TRBV5-1 to TRBJ2-2; D gene ambiguous. This CDR3 is 15 amino acids long. The germline V gene has CDR1 SGHRS and CDR2 YFSETQ. Deletions cut 0 bases from V and 4 bases from J, with 10 bases between. The CDR3 loop reads CASSLDVSPTGELFF. CDR3 nucleotide sequence: TGCGCCAGCAGCTTGGATGTTAGTCCCACCGGGGAGCTGTTTTTT.

The chain couples TRBV18 to TRBJ2-7; 9 bases fit TRBD1. Unmatched junction bases numbered 7, after V lost 2 bases and J lost 2 bases. This CDR3 contains 16 residues. Germline CDR1 reads KGHSH; CDR2 reads LQKENI. This CDR3 reads CASSPVRDRVTYEQYF. The CDR3 DNA reads TGTGCCAGCTCACCAGTCAGGGACAGGGTAACCTACGAGCAGTACTTC.

Here the CDR3 reads CASSSPGLAGVRTDTQYF. The CDR3, as DNA: TGTGCCAGCAGCTCTCCGGGACTAGCGGGAGTGAGGACAGATACGCAGTATTTT. V is TRBV7-2 and J is TRBJ2-3; 14 bases map to TRBD2. The CDR3 loop spans 18 amino acids. Germline CDR1 reads SGHTA; CDR2 reads FQGNSA. V was clipped by 4 bases and J by 3 bases; unmatched bases: 9.

This clone occurred a few times. The rearrangement links TRBV14 to TRBJ1-4, with D possibly matching TRBD1 (5 bases). With 3 bases removed from V and 8 bases from J, the gap between germline ends came to 10 bases. The CDR3 contains 13 residues. The germline V gene encodes CDR1 SGHDN and CDR2 FVKESK. The CDR3 region is CASSHQGTEKLFF. CDR3 nucleotides: TGTGCCAGCAGCCATCAGGGTACAGAAAAACTGTTTTTT.

V is TRBV2 and J is TRBJ2-1, with TRBD1 as a possible D gene (5 bases). Trimming took off 7 bases at V and 8 bases at J, with 18 bases between the two ends. The V gene's germline CDR1 is SNHLY and CDR2 FYNNEI. The CDR3 runs 14 residues. The CDR3 DNA sequence: TGTGCCAGCAAAGAGGATTCAGGGTCCCATGAGCAGTTCTTC. Translated: CASKEDSGSHEQFF.